The 3 T cell receptor beta chains in this list originate from one sample, sequenced in a study of control samples from healthy donors and cancer patients. TCRdb's table, derived via immunoSEQ multiplex PCR, lists solely in-frame clones and lacks some. The sample lists about 170,000 clones, around 94% seen once, with 1.3% to 1.5% in the top ten. Sequenced material: blood. These receptors all come from a woman aged 18-29 years in good health.

The chain employs TRBV10-2 and TRBJ2-5, with a possible D match to TRBD1 (6 bases). Trimming left V 7 bases short and J 5 bases short, with 14 bases between. Germline lookup yields CDR1 WSHSY and CDR2 SAAADI. The CDR3 has 13 amino acids. CDR3: CASKTQGGETQYF. The CDR3 coding sequence is TGCGCCAGCAAAACACAGGGCGGGGAGACCCAGTACTTC.

The chain employs TRBV10-3 and TRBJ2-7; 9 nucleotides agree with TRBD1. Germline V gives CDR1 ENHRY, CDR2 SYGVKD. The length of the CDR3 is 14 residues. V lost 6 bases and J lost 3; bases outside the gene matches: 6. The CDR3 nucleotides read TGTGCCATCAGGACAGGGGGTGGGGACTACGAGCAGTACTTC. This translates into CAIRTGGGDYEQYF.

The chain employs TRBV10-2 and TRBJ1-1; a possible D gene is TRBD1 (6 bases). The CDR3 covers 14 residues. The ends were cut back, 6 bases at V and 1 base at J, with 12 bases in the middle. Per the germline V gene, CDR1 is WSHSY and CDR2 is SAAADI. The CDR3 loop reads CASREGGWNTEAFF. For the CDR3, the DNA is TGCGCCAGCAGGGAGGGGGGGTGGAACACTGAAGCTTTCTTT.